A single sample is the source of the 32 T cell receptor beta chains below, sequenced in a study of CD8 T cells in Susac syndrome. Reverse transcription of roughly 0.5 to 1 ug RNA used random hexamers. TCRdb redid the calling of the immunoSEQ multiplex PCR reads with MiXCR, one entry per CDR3 protein. The table lists around 170,000 distinct CDR3 sequences, under 95% of them singletons. The sample consisted of CD4+ T cells from PBMCs. The origin of the receptors is a human donor with Susac syndrome.

The chain employs TRBV7-3 and TRBJ2-3, with D possibly matching TRBD2 (7 bases). V gave up 5 bases and J gave up 2 bases, with 11 bases separating them. The germline gives CDR1 SGHTA, CDR2 FQGTGA. This CDR3 is 14 amino acids long. CDR3 protein: CASSRGAITDTQYF. DNA of the CDR3: TGTGCCAGCAGCCGGGGGGCGATCACAGATACGCAGTATTTT.

The chain recombines TRBV21-1 with TRBJ1-1; the listed D gene, TRBD1, was not tested against the DNA. TRBV21-1 is classified as a pseudogene. The CDR3 spans 14 residues. CDR3 in amino acids: CASSRQGENTEAFF. The CDR3 DNA reads TGTGCCAGCTCGAGGCAGGGGGAGAACACTGAAGCTTTCTTT.

The J gene is TRBJ2-1, the V gene TRBV7-9; D possibly matches TRBD1 or TRBD2 (6 bases each). Per germline, CDR1 SEHNR and CDR2 FQNEAQ (reference sequence). V was shortened by 5 bases and J by 8 bases, with 19 bases between the two germline ends. The CDR3 is 15 residues long. The CDR3 spells CASSATGRPTDEQFF. CDR3 nucleotides: TGTGCCAGCAGCGCTACAGGGAGGCCCACCGATGAGCAGTTCTTC.

The chain employs TRBV20-1 and TRBJ2-1; TRBD2 is a possible D gene (7 bases). The CDR3 is 15 amino acids. CDR1 DFQATT and CDR2 SNEGSKA come from the germline V gene (reference sequence). The ends were cut back, 0 bases at V and 7 bases at J, with 16 bases in the middle. CDR3 DNA sequence: TGCAGTGCTAGAGATAGGAGGGGGGGATCGAATGAGCAGTTCTTC. This codes for CSARDRRGGSNEQFF.

CDR3 residues: CASSDPTLGNTEAFF. CDR3 DNA: TGCGCCAGCAGCGATCCGACACTGGGCAACACTGAAGCTTTCTTT. The genes are TRBV5-1 and TRBJ1-1; D remains ambiguous. The CDR3 is 15 amino acids. Germline CDR1 SGHRS, CDR2 YFSETQ. V lost 4 bases to trimming and J lost 2 bases, with 15 bases between them.

This clonotype was detected only once. The chain has TRBV20-1 and TRBJ1-6; maybe TRBD1 (5 bases). Germline V gives CDR1 DFQATT, CDR2 SNEGSKA (reference sequence). V was pared by 6 bases and J by 9 bases, with 12 bases between. CDR3 length: 12 residues. CDR3 bases: TGCAGTGCCGGAGACGACAGTTCACCCCTCCACTTT. Its protein is CSAGDDSSPLHF.

This rearrangement joins TRBV30 to TRBJ1-1, with TRBD1 matching 9 bases. Germline V gene lookup returns CDR1 GTSNPN and CDR2 SVGIG (reference sequence). J lost 10 bases, V lost 5 bases, and 17 bases had no gene match. This CDR3 has 15 residues. The CDR3 is CAWAPGTGSSTRAFF. Written as DNA, the CDR3 is TGTGCCTGGGCCCCCGGGACAGGGAGTTCTACAAGAGCTTTCTTT. Combining the CDR3 with reference TRBV30 and TRBJ1-1 gives the whole variable domain SQTIHQWPATLVQPVGSPLSLECTVEGTSNPNLYWYRQAAGRGLQLLFYSVGIGQISSEVPQNLSASRPQDRQFILSSKKLLLSDSGFYLCAWAPGTGSSTRAFFGQGTRLTVV.

This sequence joins TRBV20-1 and TRBJ1-2, with D perhaps TRBD1 (6 bases). The CDR3 contains 12 residues. Germline V gives CDR1 DFQATT, CDR2 SNEGSKA (reference sequence). Between the trimmed V and J ends, which lost 5 bases and 7 bases, there was a span of 14 bases. CDR3 in DNA: TGCAGTGCTGGTCCTATAGGGGGTGGCTACACCTTC. Protein sequence: CSAGPIGGGYTF.

This chain connects TRBV7-8 to TRBJ1-6; D is ambiguous. V shed 2 bases and J shed 8 bases, with 10 bases lying between them. This CDR3 has 14 amino acids. From germline, CDR1 is SGHVS and CDR2 FQNEAQ. The CDR3 reads CASSLTRTDSPLHF. In nucleotides, the CDR3 is TGTGCCAGCAGCTTAACCCGAACGGATTCACCCCTCCACTTT.

V and J are TRBV3-1 and TRBJ1-1, with D unresolved. CDR3 length equals 14 residues. Germline assignment: CDR1 LGHDT and CDR2 YNNKEL (reference sequence). Trimming removed 1 base at V and 5 bases at J, with 11 bases between. This chain's CDR3 is CASSQVLGGTEAFF. Here the CDR3 DNA reads TGTGCCAGCAGCCAAGTTTTGGGAGGGACTGAAGCTTTCTTT.

This chain joins TRBV5-4 and TRBJ1-4; D uncertain. CDR1 is SGHNT and CDR2 is YYREEE in the germline V gene (reference sequence). The CDR3 totals 16 residues. Between the trimmed V and J ends, which lost 0 bases and 0 bases, there was a span of 9 bases. The CDR3 sequence: CASSLGGSSTNEKLFF. CDR3 DNA sequence: TGTGCCAGCAGCTTGGGCGGCTCCTCAACTAATGAAAAACTGTTTTTT.

V gene TRBV6-1 combines with J gene TRBJ2-7; D may be TRBD2 (5 bases). This CDR3 contains 12 residues. Trimming took 3 bases from V and 6 from J, leaving 9 bases between them. Germline CDR1 and CDR2: MNHNS and SASEGT. The CDR3 region is CASSERGSEQYF. Here the CDR3 DNA reads TGTGCCAGCAGTGAGCGAGGGAGCGAGCAGTACTTC.

This chain links TRBV11-2 with TRBJ2-3, with 9 bases identical to TRBD2. J gave up 4 bases and V 2 bases, and 7 bases lay outside the gene matches. Germline CDR1 is SGHAT and CDR2 is FQNNGV. The CDR3 extends over 16 amino acids. DNA of the CDR3: TGTGCCAGCAGCTTAAGGGCGGGGGGGCCTCCAGATACGCAGTATTTT. Protein sequence: CASSLRAGGPPDTQYF.

V and J are TRBV4-2 and TRBJ1-6; TRBD1 matches at 7 bases. The CDR3 loop spans 18 amino acids. The V and J ends lost 2 bases and 7 bases, in that order; junction bases with no gene match: 14. CDR1 is LGHNA and CDR2 is YNFKEQ in the germline V gene. CDR3 nucleotide sequence: TGTGCCAGCAGCCAAACTGGGGGCGGGACAGTCTTCAATTCACCCCTCCACTTT. Its translation: CASSQTGGGTVFNSPLHF.

The chain joins TRBV14 to TRBJ2-5, with TRBD1 matching over 7 bases. Germline assignment: CDR1 SGHDN and CDR2 FVKESK. Trimming took 2 bases from V and 4 from J; bases not matched to a gene: 7. The CDR3 has 15 residues. CDR3 sequence: CASSQLTNRGETQYF. CDR3 sequence (DNA): TGTGCCAGCAGCCAACTTACTAACAGGGGAGAGACCCAGTACTTC.

The V call is TRBV5-4, the J call TRBJ2-7; no firm D call. The CDR3 totals 13 residues. CDR1 and CDR2 from the germline V gene are SGHNT and YYREEE (reference sequence). Trimming pared 0 bases from V and 0 bases from J, leaving 4 bases between. CDR3 sequence reads: CASSLGHSYEQYF. As DNA, the CDR3 is TGTGCCAGCAGCTTGGGACACTCCTACGAGCAGTACTTC.

The rearrangement links TRBV2 to TRBJ1-1, with D uncertain. There are 13 residues in the CDR3. CDR1 is SNHLY and CDR2 is FYNNEI in the germline V gene. V lost 8 bases and J lost 4, with 14 bases in between. CDR3: CASLRTEGTEAFF. The CDR3 DNA is TGTGCCAGCCTCAGGACGGAAGGCACTGAAGCTTTCTTT.

The chain is built from TRBV6-2 or TRBV6-3 and TRBJ1-2, with a weak D call TRBD1 (5 bases). V gave up 5 bases and J gave up 8 bases, with 15 bases separating them. The germline V gene has CDR1 MNHEY and CDR2 SVGEGT. The CDR3 runs 13 residues. CDR3 sequence reads: CASSDSGGIGYTF. CDR3 coding DNA: TGTGCCAGCAGTGATTCTGGGGGGATCGGCTACACCTTC.

The rearrangement links TRBV5-6 to TRBJ2-7; 7 positions match TRBD1. Germline CDR1 SGHDT, CDR2 YYEEEE. This CDR3 region has 15 residues. V shed 4 bases, J shed 5 bases, and the junction held 12 bases outside the gene matches. CDR3 sequence reads: CASSPRQGLRHEQYF. In DNA, the CDR3 is TGTGCCAGCAGCCCGAGACAGGGATTGCGCCACGAGCAGTACTTC.

V and J are TRBV3-1 and TRBJ1-1; 9 positions agree with TRBD1. Germline V gene lookup returns CDR1 LGHDT and CDR2 YNNKEL (reference sequence). This CDR3 is 13 amino acids long. V lost 3 bases to trimming and J lost 11 bases; unmatched junction nucleotides: 7. As DNA, the CDR3 is TGTGCCAGCAGCCACAACAGGGGGCGATGGGCTTTCTTT. This codes for CASSHNRGRWAFF.

V usage is TRBV7-2 and J usage is TRBJ1-2, with 7 positions matching TRBD1. The CDR3 covers 14 residues. Germline V gene sequence: CDR1 SGHTA, CDR2 FQGNSA. J was trimmed by 8 bases and V by 5 bases; bases with no gene match: 11. The CDR3 bases are TGTGCCAGCAGCCAAACAGGGGATGGGTTCGGCTACACCTTC. This encodes CASSQTGDGFGYTF.

A single count supports this clonotype. V and J are TRBV24-1 and TRBJ2-3, with TRBD2 matching 11 bases. J gave up 4 bases and V 4 bases, and 3 bases lay outside the gene matches. Per the germline V gene, CDR1 is KGHDR and CDR2 is SFDVKD. The length of the CDR3 is 15 residues. The CDR3, as DNA: TGTGCCACCAGTGACCCTAGCGGGGGGCCAGATACGCAGTATTTT. Translated: CATSDPSGGPDTQYF.

V is TRBV20-1 and J is TRBJ2-4, with TRBD2 identical over 9 bases. Trimming removed 6 bases from V and 7 bases from J; junction bases left unmatched: 4. From germline, CDR1 is DFQATT and CDR2 SNEGSKA (reference sequence). This CDR3 is 12 amino acids long. The chain's CDR3 is CSAGLAMNIQYF. CDR3 DNA: TGCAGTGCCGGACTAGCGATGAACATTCAGTACTTC.

This chain joins TRBV3-1 and TRBJ1-5, with 8 nucleotides matching TRBD1. V was pared by 0 bases and J by 7 bases, with 5 bases of the junction left unmatched. CDR1 is LGHDT, CDR2 YNNKEL, per germline (reference sequence). The CDR3 totals 15 residues. This chain's CDR3 is CASSQDAGGGQPQHF. In DNA, the CDR3 is TGTGCCAGCAGCCAAGACGCAGGGGGCGGACAGCCCCAGCATTTT.

The J gene is TRBJ2-3, the V gene TRBV7-2; D gene ambiguous. The CDR3 loop spans 14 amino acids. Trimming left V 5 bases short and J 7 bases short, with 16 bases between. CDR1 is SGHTA, CDR2 FQGNSA, per germline. The CDR3 bases are TGTGCCAGCAGCCCCAGAGACCCATCAAATACGCAGTATTTT. It yields the protein CASSPRDPSNTQYF.

This chain uses TRBV29-1 with TRBJ2-1, with D unclear. The CDR3 is 15 residues long. The V gene's germline CDR1 is SQVTM and CDR2 ANQGSEA. V shed 7 bases and J shed 4 bases, with 20 bases lying between them. The CDR3 DNA sequence: TGCAGCGCGGAAGGTGTTCAAAGTAAATACAATGAGCAGTTCTTC. It is translated as CSAEGVQSKYNEQFF.

The V gene is TRBV3-1, the J gene TRBJ1-2; D might be TRBD1 (5 bases). Trimming cost V 3 bases and J 8 bases, with 10 bases left between them. The CDR3 contains 12 residues. Germline V gives CDR1 LGHDT, CDR2 YNNKEL (reference sequence). The DNA for the CDR3 is TGTGCCAGCAGCCAGGAAGGGGAGGGCTACACCTTC. The encoded protein is CASSQEGEGYTF. The whole variable domain, filled in from reference TRBV3-1 and TRBJ1-2, reads DTAVSQTPKYLVTQMGNDKSIKCEQNLGHDTMYWYKQDSKKFLKIMFSYNNKELIINETVPNRFSPKSPDKAHLNLHINSLELGDSAVYFCASSQEGEGYTFGSGTRLTVV.

The gene calls are TRBV6-5 and TRBJ1-3; D is uncertain. Germline V CDR1 and CDR2: MNHEY, SVGAGI. The CDR3 contains 11 residues. V lost 2 bases and J lost 7, with 3 bases in between. CDR3 nucleotide sequence: TGTGCCAGCAGTTACGGTAACACCATATATTTT. Translating gives CASSYGNTIYF.

The rearrangement links TRBV29-1 to TRBJ2-1; D may be TRBD1 (6 bases). V lost 0 bases, J lost 2 bases, and 11 bases lay in between. In germline, CDR1 is SQVTM, CDR2 ANQGSEA. This CDR3 contains 15 residues. CDR3 residues: CSVEDRHRAYNEQFF. Written as DNA, the CDR3 is TGCAGCGTTGAAGATCGGCACAGGGCCTACAATGAGCAGTTCTTC.

In this sample, this clonotype turned up a few times. This chain joins TRBV12-3 or TRBV12-4 and TRBJ2-5; unclear D gene. CDR3 length: 13 amino acids. V gave up 6 bases and J gave up 2 bases, with 10 bases separating them. In DNA form, the CDR3 reads TGTGCCAGCAGCCTGGACCTTCAAGAGACCCAGTACTTC. This codes for CASSLDLQETQYF.

The CDR3 DNA is TGTGCCAGCACCATTAGCGGGGTGAGCTCCTACAATGAGCAGTTCTTC. Translation: CASTISGVSSYNEQFF. This chain connects TRBV4-2 to TRBJ2-1; TRBD2 matches 8 bases. CDR3 length: 16 amino acids. Looked up from germline, CDR1 is LGHNA and CDR2 is YNFKEQ. The trim removed 7 bases at V and 0 bases at J, leaving 8 bases unmatched.

The V and J genes are TRBV3-1 and TRBJ2-2, with D possibly being TRBD2 (6 bases). This CDR3 is built from 16 residues. The V gene lost 3 bases and the J gene lost 0 bases, with 11 bases spanning the gap. The germline gives CDR1 LGHDT, CDR2 YNNKEL (reference sequence). Here the CDR3 DNA reads TGTGCCAGCAGCCACGGCGGGGCGGCGAACACCGGGGAGCTGTTTTTT. Protein product: CASSHGGAANTGELFF. Looking up the rest from reference TRBV3-1 and TRBJ2-2 gives the full variable domain: DTAVSQTPKYLVTQMGNDKSIKCEQNLGHDTMYWYKQDSKKFLKIMFSYNNKELIINETVPNRFSPKSPDKAHLNLHINSLELGDSAVYFCASSHGGAANTGELFFGEGSRLTVL.